This TCR beta chain was captured by sequencing in a study of T cells of healthy individuals. Each CDR3 protein is one row after TCRdb ran MiXCR on the 5' RACE reads. The sample records tens of thousands of distinct CDR3 sequences, about 14% being singletons. The CDR3 contains 15 residues. Germline CDR1 LGHDT, CDR2 YNNKEL (reference sequence). V dropped 3 bases and J dropped 0 bases, with 9 bases sitting between them. This clonotype was seen a handful of times. The sequence derives from a human donor in good health. The chain couples TRBV3-1 to TRBJ2-4; no definite D call. The CDR3 sequence is CASSHPVLAKNIQYF. As DNA, the CDR3 is TGTGCCAGCAGCCACCCTGTACTAGCCAAAAACATTCAGTACTTC.